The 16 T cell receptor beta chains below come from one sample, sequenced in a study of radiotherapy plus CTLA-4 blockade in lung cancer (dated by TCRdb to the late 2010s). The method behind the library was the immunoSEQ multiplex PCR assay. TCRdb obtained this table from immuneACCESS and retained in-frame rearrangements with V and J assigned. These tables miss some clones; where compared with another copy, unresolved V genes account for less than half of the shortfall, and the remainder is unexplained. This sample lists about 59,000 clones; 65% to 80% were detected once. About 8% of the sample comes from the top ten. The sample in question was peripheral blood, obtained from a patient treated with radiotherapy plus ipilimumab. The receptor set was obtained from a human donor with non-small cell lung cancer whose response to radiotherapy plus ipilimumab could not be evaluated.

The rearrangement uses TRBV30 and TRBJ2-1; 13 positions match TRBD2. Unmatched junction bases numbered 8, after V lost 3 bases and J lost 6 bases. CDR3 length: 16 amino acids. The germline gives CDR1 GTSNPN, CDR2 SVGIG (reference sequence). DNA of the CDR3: TGTGCCTGGAGGGATACTAGCGGGAGGGCCTTCAATGAGCAGTTCTTC. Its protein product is CAWRDTSGRAFNEQFF.

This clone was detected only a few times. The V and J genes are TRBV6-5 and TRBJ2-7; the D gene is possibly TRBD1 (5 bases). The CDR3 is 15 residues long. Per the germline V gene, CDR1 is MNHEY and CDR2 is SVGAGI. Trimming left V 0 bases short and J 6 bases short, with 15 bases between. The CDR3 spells CASSYSDAGLREQYF. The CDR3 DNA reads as TGTGCCAGCAGTTACTCCGACGCAGGGCTCCGCGAGCAGTACTTC.

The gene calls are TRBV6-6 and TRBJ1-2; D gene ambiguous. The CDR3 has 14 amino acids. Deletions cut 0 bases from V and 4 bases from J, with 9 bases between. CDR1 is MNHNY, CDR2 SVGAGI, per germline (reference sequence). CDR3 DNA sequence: TGTGCCAGCAGTTACTCTGAGACATTCTATGGCTACACCTTC. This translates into CASSYSETFYGYTF.

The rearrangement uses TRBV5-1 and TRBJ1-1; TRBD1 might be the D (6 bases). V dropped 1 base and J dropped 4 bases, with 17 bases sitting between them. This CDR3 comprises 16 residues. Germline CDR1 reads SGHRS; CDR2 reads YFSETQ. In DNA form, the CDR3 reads TGCGCCAGCAGCTTGTACGGGGGGCGGGGTACCACTGAAGCTTTCTTT. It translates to CASSLYGGRGTTEAFF.

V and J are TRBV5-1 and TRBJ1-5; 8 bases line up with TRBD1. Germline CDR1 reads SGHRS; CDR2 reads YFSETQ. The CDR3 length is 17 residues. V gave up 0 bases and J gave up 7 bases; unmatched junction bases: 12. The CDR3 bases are TGCGCCAGCAGCTTGGGCCCCAGGGGGCCTTCGGGGCAGCCCCAGCATTTT. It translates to CASSLGPRGPSGQPQHF.

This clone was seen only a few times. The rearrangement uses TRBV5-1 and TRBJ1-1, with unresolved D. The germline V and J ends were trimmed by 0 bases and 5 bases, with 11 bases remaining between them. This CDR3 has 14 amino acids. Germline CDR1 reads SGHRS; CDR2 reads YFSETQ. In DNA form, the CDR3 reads TGCGCCAGCAGCTTGGGCGTTTTCTCAACTGAAGCTTTCTTT. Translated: CASSLGVFSTEAFF. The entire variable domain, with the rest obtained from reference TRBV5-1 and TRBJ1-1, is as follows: KAGVTQTPRYLIKTRGQQVTLSCSPISGHRSVSWYQQTPGQGLQFLFEYFSETQRNKGNFPGRFSGRQFSNSRSEMNVSTLELGDSALYLCASSLGVFSTEAFFGQGTRLTVV.

The CDR3 loop is CASKGTGIHYEQYF. The CDR3 DNA is TGTGCCAGTAAGGGGACAGGGATTCACTACGAGCAGTACTTC. The chain employs TRBV19 and TRBJ2-5; 9 bases are a match to TRBD1. The tail of the sequence fits TRBJ2-7 better, so the J call may be wrong. The CDR3 sequence is 14 residues long. Germline V gene sequence: CDR1 LNHDA, CDR2 SQIVND (reference sequence).

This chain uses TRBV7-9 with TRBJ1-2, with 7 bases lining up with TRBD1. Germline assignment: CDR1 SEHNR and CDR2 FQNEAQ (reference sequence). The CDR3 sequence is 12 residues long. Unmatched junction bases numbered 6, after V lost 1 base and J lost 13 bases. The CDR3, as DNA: TGTGCCAGCAGCTTAGGAGACAGGGATACCACCTTC. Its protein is CASSLGDRDTTF.

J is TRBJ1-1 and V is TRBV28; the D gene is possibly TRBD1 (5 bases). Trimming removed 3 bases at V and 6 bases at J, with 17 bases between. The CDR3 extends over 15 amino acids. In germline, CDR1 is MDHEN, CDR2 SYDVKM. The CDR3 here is CASSLAGFGGAEAFF. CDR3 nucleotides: TGTGCCAGCAGTTTGGCAGGTTTCGGGGGGGCTGAAGCTTTCTTT.

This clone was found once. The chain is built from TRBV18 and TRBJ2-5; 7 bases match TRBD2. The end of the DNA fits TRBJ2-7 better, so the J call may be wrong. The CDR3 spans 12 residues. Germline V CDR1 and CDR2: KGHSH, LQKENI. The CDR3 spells CASSPGGYEQYF. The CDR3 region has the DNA TGTGCCAGCTCACCGGGGGGGTACGAGCAGTACTTC.

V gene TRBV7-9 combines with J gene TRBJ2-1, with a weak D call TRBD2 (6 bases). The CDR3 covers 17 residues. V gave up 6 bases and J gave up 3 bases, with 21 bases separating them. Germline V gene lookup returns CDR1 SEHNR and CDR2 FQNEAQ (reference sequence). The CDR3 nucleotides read TGTGCCAGCAGACAGCGAGACCTAGCGAAGAACTACAATGAGCAGTTCTTC. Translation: CASRQRDLAKNYNEQFF.

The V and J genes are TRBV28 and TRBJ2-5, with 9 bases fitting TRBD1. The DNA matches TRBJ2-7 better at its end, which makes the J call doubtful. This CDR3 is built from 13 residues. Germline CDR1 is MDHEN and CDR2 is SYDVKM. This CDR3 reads CASKTGGVSEQYF. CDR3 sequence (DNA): TGTGCCAGCAAGACAGGGGGTGTGAGCGAGCAGTACTTC.

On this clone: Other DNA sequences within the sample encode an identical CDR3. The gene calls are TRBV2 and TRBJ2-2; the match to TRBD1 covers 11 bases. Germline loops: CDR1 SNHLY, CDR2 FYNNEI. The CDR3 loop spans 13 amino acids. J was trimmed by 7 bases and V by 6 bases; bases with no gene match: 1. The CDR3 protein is CASRGTGGGELFF. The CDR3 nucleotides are TGTGCCAGCAGGGGGACAGGGGGCGGGGAGCTGTTTTTT.

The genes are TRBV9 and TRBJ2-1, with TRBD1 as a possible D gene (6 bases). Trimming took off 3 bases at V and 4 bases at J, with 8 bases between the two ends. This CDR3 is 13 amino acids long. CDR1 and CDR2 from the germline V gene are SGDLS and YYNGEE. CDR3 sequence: CASSADRYNEQFF. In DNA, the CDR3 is TGTGCCAGCAGCGCTGACAGGTACAATGAGCAGTTCTTC.

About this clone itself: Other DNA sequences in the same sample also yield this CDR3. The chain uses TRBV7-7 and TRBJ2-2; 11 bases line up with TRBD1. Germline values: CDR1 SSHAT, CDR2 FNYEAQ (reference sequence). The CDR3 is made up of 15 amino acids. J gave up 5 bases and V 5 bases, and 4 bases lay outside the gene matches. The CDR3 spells CASSGDRGNTGELFF. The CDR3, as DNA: TGTGCCAGCAGCGGGGACAGGGGGAATACCGGGGAGCTGTTTTTT.

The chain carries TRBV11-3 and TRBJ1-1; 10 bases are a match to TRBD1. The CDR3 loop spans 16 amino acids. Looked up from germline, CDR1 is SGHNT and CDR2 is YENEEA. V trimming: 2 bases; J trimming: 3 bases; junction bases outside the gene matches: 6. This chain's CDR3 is CASSLPGQGTHTEAFF. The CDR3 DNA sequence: TGTGCCAGCAGCTTACCGGGACAGGGGACTCACACTGAAGCTTTCTTT.